The 6 T cell receptor beta chains below come from one sample, sequenced in a study of cytomegalovirus exposure and HLA in healthy donors. Profiling relied on immunoSEQ multiplex PCR, and the TCRdb table lists in-frame clones only, not all of them. The data show some 250,000 clones, with less than 95% seen just once and just over 3% held by the top ten. Sample: PBMCs. The receptors shown here come from a woman aged 25 to 39 in good health and CMV-seronegative.

The V gene is TRBV7-9, the J gene TRBJ2-5; 7 nucleotides agree with TRBD1. The junction had 9 bases not matched to a gene; V was cut back by 5 bases and J by 0 bases. Germline V CDR1 and CDR2: SEHNR, FQNEAQ (reference sequence). This CDR3 region has 16 residues. This CDR3 is CASSRPGQLYQETQYF. The DNA for the CDR3 is TGTGCCAGCAGCCGTCCGGGACAGTTGTACCAAGAGACCCAGTACTTC.

The rearrangement links TRBV10-3 to TRBJ2-7; the match to TRBD1 covers 7 bases. V lost 4 bases and J lost 2; bases outside the gene matches: 5. This CDR3 has 14 amino acids. CDR1 is ENHRY, CDR2 SYGVKD, per germline. CDR3 region: CAISGDSRPYEQYF. Here the CDR3 DNA reads TGTGCCATCAGTGGGGACAGTCGACCCTACGAGCAGTACTTC.

CDR3 loop: CARRSKTGGEVDEKLFF. The CDR3 DNA is TGTGCCAGAAGGAGCAAGACAGGGGGTGAGGTAGATGAAAAACTGTTTTTT. The chain is built from TRBV5-3 and TRBJ1-4; 9 positions match TRBD1. TRBV5-3 is an ORF; its function is uncertain. The CDR3 extends over 17 amino acids. V trimming: 5 bases; J trimming: 6 bases; junction bases outside the gene matches: 14.

In this sample, this clone turned up once. The J gene is TRBJ1-5, the V gene TRBV6-6, with TRBD1 as a possible D gene (6 bases). From germline, CDR1 is MNHNY and CDR2 SVGAGI (reference sequence). The CDR3 is made up of 13 amino acids. The V and J ends lost 6 bases and 4 bases respectively, with 10 bases between them. In nucleotides, the CDR3 is TGTGCCAGCAGCCGACAGGAGAATCAGCCCCAGCATTTT. This codes for CASSRQENQPQHF.

V usage is TRBV2 and J usage is TRBJ2-5; 9 bases match TRBD1. From germline, CDR1 is SNHLY and CDR2 FYNNEI. The CDR3 runs 18 residues. Trimming removed 2 bases from V and 4 bases from J; junction bases left unmatched: 14. CDR3: CASSETPYTGGDGETQYF. The CDR3 nucleotides read TGTGCCAGCAGTGAAACCCCCTATACAGGGGGCGATGGAGAGACCCAGTACTTC.

DNA of the CDR3: TGTGCCAGCAGCCTCGGGACTAGCGGGAGTTTTAATGAGCAGTTCTTC. As protein: CASSLGTSGSFNEQFF. J is TRBJ2-1 and V is TRBV2; 14 nucleotides align to TRBD2. Trimming cost V 6 bases and J 7 bases; bases outside gene matches: 8. From germline, CDR1 is SNHLY and CDR2 FYNNEI. This CDR3 is built from 16 residues.